This T cell receptor (beta chain) appears in the sequencing data of a study of blood T cell repertoires in COVID-19. Sequencing used immunoSEQ multiplex PCR; TCRdb keeps in-frame clones, though not all of them. The sample shows 210,000 or so clones, over 75% of them seen only once. V lost 3 bases, J lost 10 bases, and 18 bases lay in between. CDR1 is GTSNPN and CDR2 is SVGIG in the germline V gene (reference sequence). This CDR3 comprises 14 residues. The rearrangement links TRBV30 to TRBJ1-4; the D gene is possibly TRBD1 (5 bases). Sequenced sample: peripheral blood. The origin of this receptor is a middle-aged man with acute or convalescent COVID-19. The CDR3 reads CAWRGPADVGKLFF. The CDR3, as DNA: TGTGCCTGGAGGGGGCCGGCGGATGTAGGAAAACTGTTTTTT.